This passage covers 5 T cell receptor beta chains from one sample sequenced in a study of blood T cell repertoires in COVID-19. Method: immunoSEQ multiplex PCR; TCRdb's copy keeps in-frame clones and lacks some. The sample carries 380,000 or so clones, approximately 87% recorded once. The sequencing sample was made of PBMCs or T cells enriched from blood (not recorded which). The receptors derive from a woman aged 25 to 39 with acute COVID-19.

Written as DNA, the CDR3 is TGTGCCTGGAGTCCCGGGACAGTGGGCACCGGGGAGCTGTTTTTT. Translating gives CAWSPGTVGTGELFF. The chain recombines TRBV30 with TRBJ2-2; 7 bases agree with TRBD1. CDR3 length: 15 residues. V dropped 2 bases and J dropped 4; count of bases not matched to a gene: 7. The germline CDR1 and CDR2 sequences are GTSNPN and SVGIG (reference sequence).

This chain links TRBV7-2 with TRBJ1-2; D is possibly TRBD1 (5 bases). The CDR3 has 13 residues. CDR1 and CDR2 from the germline V gene are SGHTA and FQGNSA. V dropped 5 bases and J dropped 2 bases, with 9 bases sitting between them. The CDR3 region is CASSPDKNYGYTF. DNA of the CDR3: TGTGCCAGCAGCCCGGACAAGAACTATGGCTACACCTTC.

In DNA form, the CDR3 reads TGTGCCAGCAGCTTGGACTGGGAGCGGACTGAAGCTTTCTTT. As protein: CASSLDWERTEAFF. This chain connects TRBV5-8 to TRBJ1-1, with unresolved D. Germline CDR1 and CDR2: SGHTS and YDEGEE. V shed 0 bases and J shed 5 bases, with 11 bases lying between them. This CDR3 has 14 amino acids.

The gene calls are TRBV6-2 or TRBV6-3 and TRBJ1-2; no clear D. This CDR3 comprises 14 residues. V lost 1 base to trimming and J lost 2 bases, with 8 bases between them. Per germline, CDR1 MNHEY and CDR2 SVGEGT. The CDR3 DNA is TGTGCCAGCAGTTACTATCCCAGAAACTATGGCTACACCTTC. As protein: CASSYYPRNYGYTF.

The chain is built from TRBV7-9 and TRBJ1-6; D might be TRBD1 (5 bases). V was trimmed by 6 bases and J by 6 bases, leaving 12 bases between them. From germline, CDR1 is SEHNR and CDR2 FQNEAQ (reference sequence). The CDR3 totals 14 residues. CDR3 sequence: CASSTGSPNSPLHF. The CDR3 nucleotides read TGTGCCAGCAGTACAGGCAGCCCTAATTCACCCCTCCACTTT.